These 13 T cell receptor beta chains share one sample of origin, sequenced in a study of Ad26.COV2.S vaccination and SARS-CoV-2 variants. The treatment here: some 20 received Ad26.COV2.S at low or high dose, single or two shots; roughly five received placebo; per-sample allocation not given. Day 63 after the first injection of vaccine or placebo was the sampling time. Produced via immunoSEQ multiplex PCR; TCRdb's table is partial and in-frame only. The table has hundreds of thousands of clones, roughly 90% seen once. The input for sequencing was peripheral blood, taken in a trial of Ad26.COV2.S vaccine versus placebo. These receptor sequences come from a person aged 18-60 years who received the Ad26.COV2.S COVID-19 vaccine or a placebo.

With respect to this clone: Other nucleotide sequences from this sample produce the same CDR3. The chain links TRBV19 to TRBJ2-7; 8 nucleotides line up with TRBD1. The trim removed 5 bases at V and 2 bases at J, leaving 2 bases unmatched. CDR1 LNHDA and CDR2 SQIVND come from the germline V gene (reference sequence). The CDR3 is made up of 13 amino acids. The chain's CDR3 is CASSRDRPYEQYF. CDR3 DNA: TGTGCCAGTAGTCGGGACAGGCCCTACGAGCAGTACTTC.

The chain is built from TRBV15 and TRBJ2-7; 8 positions agree with TRBD2. This CDR3 contains 14 residues. V lost 2 bases, J lost 2 bases, and 2 bases stayed unmatched. Germline values: CDR1 LNHNV, CDR2 YYDKDF (reference sequence). The CDR3 sequence is CATSRLAGTYEQYF. The CDR3 nucleotides read TGTGCCACCAGCAGACTAGCGGGTACCTACGAGCAGTACTTC.

V gene TRBV5-1 combines with J gene TRBJ2-5; D is possibly TRBD2 (5 bases). Trimming removed 3 bases from V and 1 base from J, with 10 bases in between. Germline V gene data show CDR1 as SGHRS and CDR2 as YFSETQ. The CDR3 is made up of 14 amino acids. CDR3 coding DNA: TGCGCCAGCAGCTCGCCCGGGATCCAAGAGACCCAGTACTTC. It yields the protein CASSSPGIQETQYF.

CDR3 nucleotide sequence: TGTGCCAGTAGTACCGCAGGGATTGCAACTAATGAAAAACTGTTTTTT. Its protein product is CASSTAGIATNEKLFF. This chain connects TRBV19 to TRBJ1-4, with D possibly TRBD1 on 5 matching bases. Germline V CDR1 and CDR2: LNHDA, SQIVND (reference sequence). V was shortened by 4 bases and J by 0 bases, with 12 bases between the two germline ends. The length of the CDR3 is 16 residues.

The chain couples TRBV11-2 to TRBJ1-4; D not resolved. Germline loops: CDR1 SGHAT, CDR2 FQNNGV. The CDR3 is 15 amino acids. Trimming removed 0 bases from V and 7 bases from J, with 12 bases in between. The CDR3 DNA follows: TGTGCCAGCAGCTTAGACGGCCAGCTAAGTGAAAAACTGTTTTTT. Protein: CASSLDGQLSEKLFF.

J is TRBJ1-2 and V is TRBV4-2; D unclear. This CDR3 comprises 15 residues. V gave up 1 base and J gave up 8 bases, with 17 bases separating them. Per the germline V gene, CDR1 is LGHNA and CDR2 is YNFKEQ. The CDR3 region has the DNA TGTGCCAGCAGCCAAGCCCAGGAGAGGGTTCGGGGCTACACCTTC. Translating it yields CASSQAQERVRGYTF.

The chain uses TRBV30 and TRBJ1-5, with D hard to call. The CDR3 is 13 amino acids. CDR1 is GTSNPN, CDR2 SVGIG, per germline (reference sequence). With 5 bases removed from V and 1 base from J, the gap between germline ends came to 9 bases. This CDR3 is CAWARESNQPQHF. The CDR3 DNA reads as TGTGCCTGGGCGCGGGAGAGCAATCAGCCCCAGCATTTT. The full variable domain, its missing parts supplied by reference TRBV30 and TRBJ1-5, is SQTIHQWPATLVQPVGSPLSLECTVEGTSNPNLYWYRQAAGRGLQLLFYSVGIGQISSEVPQNLSASRPQDRQFILSSKKLLLSDSGFYLCAWARESNQPQHFGDGTRLSIL.

A note on this clone: Distinct nucleotide sequences in the sample also encode this CDR3. The chain joins TRBV30 to TRBJ1-2, with 9 bases aligning to TRBD1. CDR1 is GTSNPN and CDR2 is SVGIG in the germline V gene (reference sequence). CDR3 length: 12 amino acids. The V segment lost 5 bases and the J segment 2 bases; nucleotides outside the gene matches: 0. The CDR3 is CAWGQGNYGYTF. The CDR3, as DNA: TGTGCCTGGGGACAGGGGAACTATGGCTACACCTTC.

The rearrangement links TRBV6-5 to TRBJ2-1; 8 bases align to TRBD1. This CDR3 has 15 amino acids. V lost 2 bases, J lost 5 bases, and 5 bases stayed unmatched. Germline V gene lookup returns CDR1 MNHEY and CDR2 SVGAGI. The CDR3 DNA follows: TGTGCCAGCAGTTACCCGGGACAGGTTAACAATGAGCAGTTCTTC. Its translation: CASSYPGQVNNEQFF.

This clone has just one count. The J gene is TRBJ2-7, the V gene TRBV2, with a weak D call TRBD2 (5 bases). Germline-derived CDR1 and CDR2 are SNHLY and FYNNEI. The CDR3 consists of 11 residues. V lost 7 bases, J lost 5 bases, and 9 bases lay in between. This chain's CDR3 is CASKIGDEQYF. Here the CDR3 DNA reads TGTGCCAGCAAGATCGGGGACGAGCAGTACTTC.

The J gene is TRBJ2-1, the V gene TRBV24-1; tentatively, D is TRBD2 (6 bases). Trimming pared 8 bases from V and 4 bases from J, leaving 17 bases between. Germline V gene data show CDR1 as KGHDR and CDR2 as SFDVKD. The CDR3 runs to 15 residues. The CDR3 DNA sequence: TGTGCCACCACCTCTGGAGCGGGTGCATACAATGAGCAGTTCTTC. Its protein is CATTSGAGAYNEQFF.

The chain is built from TRBV2 and TRBJ2-5; D not resolved. This CDR3 region has 10 residues. V shed 6 bases and J shed 5 bases, with 4 bases lying between them. Germline V gene data show CDR1 as SNHLY and CDR2 as FYNNEI. The CDR3 DNA is TGTGCCAGCAGGGCCGAGACCCAGTACTTC. This translates into CASRAETQYF.

The chain links TRBV6-5 to TRBJ2-7; tentatively, D is TRBD2 (6 bases). Trimming removed 8 bases from V and 2 bases from J, with 19 bases in between. CDR3 length: 15 residues. Germline CDR1 is MNHEY and CDR2 is SVGAGI. The CDR3: CASGDRGRRAYEQYF. For the CDR3, the DNA is TGTGCCAGCGGGGATAGGGGCAGGAGGGCCTACGAGCAGTACTTC.